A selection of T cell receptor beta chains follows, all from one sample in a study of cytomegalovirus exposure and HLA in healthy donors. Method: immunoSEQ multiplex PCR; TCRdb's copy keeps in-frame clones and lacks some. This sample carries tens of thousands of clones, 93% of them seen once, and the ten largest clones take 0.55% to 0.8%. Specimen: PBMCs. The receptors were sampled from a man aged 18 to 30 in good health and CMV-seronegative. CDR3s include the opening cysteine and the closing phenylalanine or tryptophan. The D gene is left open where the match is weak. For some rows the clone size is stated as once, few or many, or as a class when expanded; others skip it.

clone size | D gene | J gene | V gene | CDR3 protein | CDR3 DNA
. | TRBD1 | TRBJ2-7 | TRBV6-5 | CASSYSGQGAYEQYF | TGTGCCAGCAGTTACTCGGGACAGGGGGCTTACGAGCAGTACTTC
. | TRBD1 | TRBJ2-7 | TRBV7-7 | CASSPGTGSYEQYF | TGTGCTAGCAGCCCCGGGACAGGGTCCTACGAGCAGTACTTC
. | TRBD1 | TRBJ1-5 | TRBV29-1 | CSVHNRGVRQPQHF | TGCAGCGTTCATAACAGGGGTGTGCGCCAGCCCCAGCATTTT
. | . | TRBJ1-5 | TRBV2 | CASSEQGHTQPQHF | TGTGCCAGCAGTGAGCAGGGTCATACTCAGCCCCAGCATTTT
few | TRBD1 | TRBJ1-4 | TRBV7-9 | CASRGHGRTGTREKLFF | TGTGCCAGCAGGGGACACGGACGGACAGGGACGCGTGAAAAACTGTTTTTT
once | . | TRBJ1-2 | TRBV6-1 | CASSEIVHYGYTF | TGTGCCAGCAGTGAAATTGTCCATTATGGCTACACCTTC
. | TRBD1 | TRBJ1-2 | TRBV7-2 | CASNDRGANYGYTF | TGTGCCAGCAACGACAGGGGAGCTAACTATGGCTACACCTTC
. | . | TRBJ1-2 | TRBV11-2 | CASIPWGVGYGYTF | TGTGCCAGCATACCGTGGGGGGTTGGCTATGGCTACACCTTC
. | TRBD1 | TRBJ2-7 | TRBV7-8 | CASSLSGQGVQYF | TGTGCCAGCAGCTTATCGGGACAGGGTGTGCAGTACTTC
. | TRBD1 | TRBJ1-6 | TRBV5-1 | CASSGTGDIIAGSPLHF | TGCGCCAGCTCCGGGACAGGGGATATTATCGCGGGGTCACCCCTCCACTTT
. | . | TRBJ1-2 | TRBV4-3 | CASRMAEDFGGYTF | TGCGCCAGCAGGATGGCGGAAGACTTTGGCGGCTACACCTTC
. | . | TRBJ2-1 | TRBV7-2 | CASSPPSYNEQFF | TGTGCCAGCAGCCCCCCGAGTTACAATGAGCAGTTCTTC
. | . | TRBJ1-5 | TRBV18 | CASSPRTLGARYSNQPQHF | TGTGCCAGCTCACCACGCACCTTGGGGGCGCGGTATAGCAATCAGCCCCAGCATTTT
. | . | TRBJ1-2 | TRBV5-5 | CASRPWTATNYGYTF | TGTGCCAGCAGACCTTGGACAGCAACTAACTATGGCTACACCTTC
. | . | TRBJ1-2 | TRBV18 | CASSPFSRPANYGYTF | TGTGCCAGCTCACCCTTTTCTCGTCCAGCTAACTATGGCTACACCTTC
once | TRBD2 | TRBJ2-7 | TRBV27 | CASSFTSGGYEQYF | TGTGCCAGCAGTTTTACTAGCGGGGGCTACGAGCAGTACTTC
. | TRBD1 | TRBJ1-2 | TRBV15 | CATSKSRDSNYGYTF | TGTGCCACCAGCAAATCGAGGGACAGCAACTATGGCTACACCTTC
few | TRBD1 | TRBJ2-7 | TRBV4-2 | CASSQLDRGPEQYF | TGTGCCAGCAGCCAGCTTGACAGGGGGCCCGAGCAGTACTTC
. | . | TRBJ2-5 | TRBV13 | CASSRGGTVQETQYF | TGTGCCAGCAGTAGGGGTGGAACGGTACAAGAGACCCAGTACTTC
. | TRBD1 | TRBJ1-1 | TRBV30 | CAWIQIQGGRTEAFF | TGTGCCTGGATCCAGATACAGGGGGGTCGCACTGAAGCTTTCTTT
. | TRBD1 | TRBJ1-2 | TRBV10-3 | CALRTGEVGYTF | TGTGCCTTACGGACAGGGGAGGTTGGCTACACCTTC
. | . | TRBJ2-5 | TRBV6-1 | CASSGGRSQETQYF | TGTGCCAGCAGCGGAGGCCGTAGCCAAGAGACCCAGTACTTC
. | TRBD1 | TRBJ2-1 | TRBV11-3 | CASSLEGGTGDNEQFF | TGTGCCAGCAGCTTAGAGGGGGGGACAGGGGATAATGAGCAGTTCTTC
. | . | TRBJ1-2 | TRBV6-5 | CASSYGDNANYGYTF | TGTGCCAGCAGTTACGGGGACAACGCTAACTATGGCTACACCTTC
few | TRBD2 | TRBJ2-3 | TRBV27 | CASSLLTSGYSSTDTQYF | TGTGCCAGCAGTTTATTGACTAGCGGGTACTCTAGCACAGATACGCAGTATTTT
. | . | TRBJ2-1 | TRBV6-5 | CASSYDSGSYNEQFF | TGTGCCAGCAGTTACGACTCCGGATCCTACAATGAGCAGTTCTTC
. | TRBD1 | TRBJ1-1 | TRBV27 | CASSLDREGTEAFF | TGTGCCAGCAGTTTGGACAGGGAGGGCACTGAAGCTTTCTTT
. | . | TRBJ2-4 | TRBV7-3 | CASSPKPPHIQYF | TGTGCCAGCAGCCCTAAACCTCCCCACATTCAGTACTTC
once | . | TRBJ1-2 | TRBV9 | CASSFRGGEGGYTF | TGTGCCAGCAGTTTCAGGGGAGGGGAAGGTGGCTACACCTTC
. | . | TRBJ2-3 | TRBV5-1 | CASSLGETVFEYF | TGCGCCAGCAGCTTGGGCGAGACAGTATTCGAGTATTTT
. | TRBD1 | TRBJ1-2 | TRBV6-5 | CASRDRANYGYTF | TGTGCCAGCAGGGACAGGGCAAACTATGGCTACACCTTC